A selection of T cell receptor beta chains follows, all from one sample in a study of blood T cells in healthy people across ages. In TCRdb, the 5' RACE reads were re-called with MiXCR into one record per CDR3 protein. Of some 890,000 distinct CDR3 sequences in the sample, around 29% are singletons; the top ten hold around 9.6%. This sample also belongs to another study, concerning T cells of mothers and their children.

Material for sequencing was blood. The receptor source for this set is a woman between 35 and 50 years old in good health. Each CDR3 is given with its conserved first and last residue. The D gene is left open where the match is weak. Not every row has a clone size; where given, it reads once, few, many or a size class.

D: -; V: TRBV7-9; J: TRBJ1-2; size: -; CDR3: CASSSSRDSVYGYTF; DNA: TGTGCCAGCAGCTCGTCCCGGGACTCAGTCTATGGCTACACCTTC
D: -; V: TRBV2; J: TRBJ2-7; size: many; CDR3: CASNSPAIGIYEQYF; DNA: TGTGCCAGCAATTCCCCCGCTATAGGAATCTACGAGCAGTACTTC
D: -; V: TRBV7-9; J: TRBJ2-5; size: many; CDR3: CASTGYGEQETQYF; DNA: TGTGCCAGCACCGGATACGGCGAACAAGAGACCCAGTACTTC
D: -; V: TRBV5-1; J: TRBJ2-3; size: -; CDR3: CASSWEASTDTQYF; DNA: TGCGCCAGCAGCTGGGAAGCTAGCACAGATACGCAGTATTTT
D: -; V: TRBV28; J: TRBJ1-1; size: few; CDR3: CASSLRNLEAFF; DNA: TGTGCCAGCAGTTTGAGGAACCTTGAAGCTTTCTTT
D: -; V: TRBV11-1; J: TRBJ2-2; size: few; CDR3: CASSLPAGELFF; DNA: TGTGCCAGCAGCTTACCGGCCGGGGAGCTGTTTTTT
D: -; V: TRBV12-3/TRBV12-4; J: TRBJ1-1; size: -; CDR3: CASSLLDLEAFF; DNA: TGTGCCAGCAGTTTATTGGACCTGGAAGCTTTCTTT
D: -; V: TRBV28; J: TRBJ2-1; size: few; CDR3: CASSTIFGNEQFF; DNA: TGTGCCAGCAGCACGATTTTTGGCAATGAGCAGTTCTTC
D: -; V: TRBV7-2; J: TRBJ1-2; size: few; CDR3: CASSRGGIVGRNNYGYTF; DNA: TGTGCCAGCAGCCGAGGTGGGATCGTGGGCAGGAATAACTATGGCTACACCTTC
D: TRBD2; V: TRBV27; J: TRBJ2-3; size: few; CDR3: CASSSPGGLAGLTDTQYF; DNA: TGTGCCAGCAGTAGCCCCGGGGGGCTAGCGGGCCTCACAGATACGCAGTATTTT
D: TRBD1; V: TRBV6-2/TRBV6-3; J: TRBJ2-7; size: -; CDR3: CASRQPGQSYEQYF; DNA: TGTGCCAGCAGGCAACCGGGACAGAGCTACGAGCAGTACTTC
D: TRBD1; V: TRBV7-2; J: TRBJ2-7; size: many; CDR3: CASSRNGQVSYEQYF; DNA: TGTGCCAGCAGCCGAAATGGACAGGTTTCCTACGAGCAGTACTTC
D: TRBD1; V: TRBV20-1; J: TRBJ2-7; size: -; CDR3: CSATGVSSSYNEQYF; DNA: TGCAGTGCCACAGGGGTTTCAAGCTCCTACAATGAGCAGTACTTC
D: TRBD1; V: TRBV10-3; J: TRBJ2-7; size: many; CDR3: CAISAGTGAYEQYF; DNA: TGTGCCATCAGTGCCGGGACAGGGGCCTACGAGCAGTACTTC
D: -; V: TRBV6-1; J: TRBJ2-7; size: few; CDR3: CASGVRFEQYF; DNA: TGTGCCAGCGGGGTAAGGTTTGAGCAGTACTTC
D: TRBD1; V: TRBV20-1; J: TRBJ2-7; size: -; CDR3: CSARDRTGTPYEQYF; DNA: TGCAGTGCTAGAGACCGGACAGGGACCCCCTACGAGCAGTACTTC
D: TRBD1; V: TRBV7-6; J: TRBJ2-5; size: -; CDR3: CASSLTGAQRETQYF; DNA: TGTGCCAGCAGCTTAACAGGGGCGCAGAGAGAGACCCAGTACTTC
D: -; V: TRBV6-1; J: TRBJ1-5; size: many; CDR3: CASSDRDSNQPQHF; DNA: TGTGCCAGCAGTGACAGGGATAGCAATCAGCCCCAGCATTTT
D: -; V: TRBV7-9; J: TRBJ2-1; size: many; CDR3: CASSLLRPLNNEQFF; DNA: TGTGCCAGCAGCTTATTGAGGCCACTGAACAATGAGCAGTTCTTC
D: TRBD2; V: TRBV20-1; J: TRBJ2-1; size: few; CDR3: CSADGLAGGGEQFF; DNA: TGCAGTGCGGATGGACTAGCGGGGGGCGGTGAGCAGTTCTTC
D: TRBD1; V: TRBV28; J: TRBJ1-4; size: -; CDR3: CASSRRTGGGEKLFF; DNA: TGTGCCAGTAGTCGCAGGACAGGGGGGGGTGAAAAACTGTTTTTT
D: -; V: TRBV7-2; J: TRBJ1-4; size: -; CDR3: CASSSRQGSREKLFF; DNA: TGTGCCAGCAGCTCAAGGCAGGGTTCGAGAGAAAAACTGTTTTTT
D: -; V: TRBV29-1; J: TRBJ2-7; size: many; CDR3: CSVVGVYHEQYF; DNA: TGCAGCGTTGTTGGAGTGTACCACGAGCAGTACTTC
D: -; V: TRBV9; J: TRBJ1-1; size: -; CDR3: CASSPEARQNTEAFF; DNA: TGTGCCAGCAGCCCAGAAGCCCGACAGAACACTGAAGCTTTCTTT
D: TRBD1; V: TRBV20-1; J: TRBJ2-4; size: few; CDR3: CRLLGGQGGNEQYF; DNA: TGCAGACTACTTGGGGGACAGGGAGGCAATGAGCAGTACTTC
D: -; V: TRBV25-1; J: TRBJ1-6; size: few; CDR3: CASSEAGNSPLHF; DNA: TGTGCCAGCAGTGAAGCCGGGAATTCACCCCTCCACTTT
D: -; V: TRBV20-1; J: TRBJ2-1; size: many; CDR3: CSASGSYNEQFF; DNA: TGCAGTGCTAGCGGGTCCTACAATGAGCAGTTCTTC
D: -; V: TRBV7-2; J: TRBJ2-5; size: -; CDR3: CASSQRSPLETQYF; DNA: TGTGCCAGCAGCCAAAGGAGTCCTTTGGAGACCCAGTACTTC
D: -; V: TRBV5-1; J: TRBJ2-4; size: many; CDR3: CASSLGGMQAKNIQYF; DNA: TGCGCCAGCAGCTTGGGGGGAATGCAAGCCAAAAACATTCAGTACTTC
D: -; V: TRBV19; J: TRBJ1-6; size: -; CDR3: CASNEGPFNSPLHF; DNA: TGTGCCAGTAATGAGGGGCCCTTTAATTCACCCCTCCACTTT
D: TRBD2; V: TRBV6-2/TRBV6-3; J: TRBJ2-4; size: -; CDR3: CASSLLAGVGKNIQYF; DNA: TGCGCCAGCAGCTTACTAGCGGGGGTAGGCAAAAACATTCAGTACTTC
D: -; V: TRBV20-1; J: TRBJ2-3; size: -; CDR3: CSVRVVGLTDTQYF; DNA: TGCAGTGTCCGGGTAGTGGGGCTCACAGATACGCAGTATTTT
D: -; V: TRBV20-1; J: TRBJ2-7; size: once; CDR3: CSARPRPGSSYNEQYF; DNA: TGCAGTGCTAGGCCGAGACCGGGGAGCTCCTACAATGAGCAGTACTTC
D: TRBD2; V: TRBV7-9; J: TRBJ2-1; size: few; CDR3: CASSPGLAANYNEQFF; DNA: TGTGCCAGCAGCCCGGGACTAGCGGCGAACTACAATGAGCAGTTCTTC
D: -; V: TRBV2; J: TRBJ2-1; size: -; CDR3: CASTRNEQFF; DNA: TGTGCCAGCACGCGGAATGAGCAGTTCTTC
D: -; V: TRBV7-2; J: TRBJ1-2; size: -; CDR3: CAGSAQGIGYTF; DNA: TGTGCCGGCAGCGCACAGGGCATTGGCTACACCTTC
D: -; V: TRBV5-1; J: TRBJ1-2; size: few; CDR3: CASSPDTHYGYTF; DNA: TGCGCCAGCAGCCCCGACACCCACTATGGCTACACCTTC
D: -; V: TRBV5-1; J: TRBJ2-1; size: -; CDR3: CASSLGAGPEQFF; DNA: TGCGCCAGCAGCTTGGGGGCGGGGCCCGAGCAGTTCTTC
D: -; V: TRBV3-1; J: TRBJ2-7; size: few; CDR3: CASSQFPGEGNDEQYF; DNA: TGTGCCAGCAGCCAGTTTCCAGGGGAGGGGAACGACGAGCAGTACTTC
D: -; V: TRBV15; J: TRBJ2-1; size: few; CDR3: CATSRELEGNNEQFF; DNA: TGTGCCACCAGCAGAGAGTTGGAAGGTAACAATGAGCAGTTCTTC
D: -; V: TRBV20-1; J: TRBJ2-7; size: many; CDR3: CSATNKGQTYEQYF; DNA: TGCAGTGCTACAAACAAGGGGCAAACCTACGAGCAGTACTTC
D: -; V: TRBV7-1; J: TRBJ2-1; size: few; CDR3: CASSSLDRRIF; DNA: TGTGCCAGCAGCTCCTTGGACAGAAGGATCTTC
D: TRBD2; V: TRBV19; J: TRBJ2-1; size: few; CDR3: CASSRTSRNEQFF; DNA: TGTGCCAGTAGTAGGACTAGTCGCAATGAGCAGTTCTTC
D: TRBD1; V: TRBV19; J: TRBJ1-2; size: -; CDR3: CASSFTGTGGGYTF; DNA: TGTGCCAGTAGTTTTACCGGGACAGGGGGCGGCTACACCTTC
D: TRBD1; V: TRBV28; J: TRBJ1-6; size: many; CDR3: CASLSPGTGGGRNSPLHF; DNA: TGTGCCAGCTTATCCCCCGGGACAGGGGGGGGTAGGAATTCACCCCTCCACTTT
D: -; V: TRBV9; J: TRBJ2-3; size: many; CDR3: CASSVVPGEVTDTQYF; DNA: TGTGCCAGCAGCGTAGTCCCAGGGGAGGTAACAGATACGCAGTATTTT
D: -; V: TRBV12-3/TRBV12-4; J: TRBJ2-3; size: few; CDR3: CASGMADAQYF; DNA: TGTGCCAGCGGGATGGCAGATGCGCAGTATTTT
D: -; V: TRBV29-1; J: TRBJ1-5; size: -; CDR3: CSVGESNQPQHF; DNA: TGCAGCGTTGGGGAAAGCAATCAGCCCCAGCATTTT
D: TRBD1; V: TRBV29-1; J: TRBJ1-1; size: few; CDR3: CSVIPDRGVEAFF; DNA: TGCAGCGTTATCCCGGACAGGGGGGTTGAAGCTTTCTTT
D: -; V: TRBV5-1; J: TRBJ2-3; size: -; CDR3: CASSRWGDIGSTDTQYF; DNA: TGCGCCAGCAGCCGTTGGGGGGACATTGGTAGCACAGATACGCAGTATTTT
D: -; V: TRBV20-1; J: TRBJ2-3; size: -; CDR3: CSASQGHAVSTDTQYF; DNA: TGCAGTGCTAGTCAGGGACACGCTGTTAGCACAGATACGCAGTATTTT
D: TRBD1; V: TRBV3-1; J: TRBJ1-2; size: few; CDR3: CASSQDRGGAYGYTF; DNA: TGTGCCAGCAGCCAAGATCGAGGGGGCGCCTATGGCTACACCTTC
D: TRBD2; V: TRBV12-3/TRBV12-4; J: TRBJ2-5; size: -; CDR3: CASSLAGTSGGNEQYF; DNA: TGTGCCAGCAGCTTAGCCGGGACTAGCGGGGGGAATGAGCAGTACTTC
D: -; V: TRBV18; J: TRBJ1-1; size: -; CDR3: CAGSSGGGTEAFF; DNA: TGTGCCGGCTCATCGGGAGGAGGCACTGAAGCTTTCTTT
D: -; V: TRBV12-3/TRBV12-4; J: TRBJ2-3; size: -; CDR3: CASSYWVAGPDTQYF; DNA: TGTGCCAGCAGTTATTGGGTGGCAGGGCCAGATACGCAGTATTTT
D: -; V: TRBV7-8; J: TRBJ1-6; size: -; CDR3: CASSLIRDINSPLHF; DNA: TGTGCCAGCAGCTTAATCAGGGACATAAATTCACCCCTCCACTTT
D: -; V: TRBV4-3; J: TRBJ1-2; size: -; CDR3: CASSQEGRTNYGYTF; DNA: TGCGCCAGCAGCCAAGAAGGACGGACTAACTATGGCTACACCTTC